This T cell receptor beta chain came from a study of blood T cell repertoires in COVID-19. This CDR3 contains 12 residues. V trimming: 4 bases; J trimming: 8 bases; junction bases outside the gene matches: 2. Method: immunoSEQ multiplex PCR; TCRdb's copy keeps in-frame clones and lacks some. The table has 150,000 to 200,000 clones, around 84% seen once; the top ten hold around 15%. The rearrangement joins TRBV12-3 or TRBV12-4 to TRBJ2-1; 7 bases line up with TRBD2. The sample comprised PBMCs or T cells enriched from blood (not recorded which). The source of this sequence is a man over 45 who had recovered from COVID-19. The CDR3 spells CASSWLADEQFF. The CDR3 nucleotides are TGTGCCAGCAGTTGGCTAGCGGATGAGCAGTTCTTC.